This T cell receptor beta chain was sequenced in a study of blood T cell repertoires in COVID-19. Across the study: The United States, Italy and Spain provided the acute and convalescent COVID-19 samples. In each case, the material was cDNA or gDNA derived from T cells, B-cell-depleted T cells, or PBMCs.

Concerning this clone: The sample contains more than one DNA sequence encoding this CDR3.

Per germline, CDR1 MDHEN and CDR2 SYDVKM. The CDR3 contains 16 residues. V lost 3 bases and J lost 8, with 22 bases in between. The method was immunoSEQ multiplex PCR; TCRdb's version includes in-frame clones alone and lacks a portion of them. The sample lists about 250,000 clones; about 82% were seen once. The chain couples TRBV28 to TRBJ1-2; TRBD1 might be the D (6 bases). The TCR was taken from a man aged 50 to 60 with active or convalescent COVID-19. The source material was peripheral blood. The DNA for the CDR3 is TGTGCCAGCAGTTTGCCCGAAGGGGGGCGGGGGGAGGGCTACACCTTC. Protein: CASSLPEGGRGEGYTF.